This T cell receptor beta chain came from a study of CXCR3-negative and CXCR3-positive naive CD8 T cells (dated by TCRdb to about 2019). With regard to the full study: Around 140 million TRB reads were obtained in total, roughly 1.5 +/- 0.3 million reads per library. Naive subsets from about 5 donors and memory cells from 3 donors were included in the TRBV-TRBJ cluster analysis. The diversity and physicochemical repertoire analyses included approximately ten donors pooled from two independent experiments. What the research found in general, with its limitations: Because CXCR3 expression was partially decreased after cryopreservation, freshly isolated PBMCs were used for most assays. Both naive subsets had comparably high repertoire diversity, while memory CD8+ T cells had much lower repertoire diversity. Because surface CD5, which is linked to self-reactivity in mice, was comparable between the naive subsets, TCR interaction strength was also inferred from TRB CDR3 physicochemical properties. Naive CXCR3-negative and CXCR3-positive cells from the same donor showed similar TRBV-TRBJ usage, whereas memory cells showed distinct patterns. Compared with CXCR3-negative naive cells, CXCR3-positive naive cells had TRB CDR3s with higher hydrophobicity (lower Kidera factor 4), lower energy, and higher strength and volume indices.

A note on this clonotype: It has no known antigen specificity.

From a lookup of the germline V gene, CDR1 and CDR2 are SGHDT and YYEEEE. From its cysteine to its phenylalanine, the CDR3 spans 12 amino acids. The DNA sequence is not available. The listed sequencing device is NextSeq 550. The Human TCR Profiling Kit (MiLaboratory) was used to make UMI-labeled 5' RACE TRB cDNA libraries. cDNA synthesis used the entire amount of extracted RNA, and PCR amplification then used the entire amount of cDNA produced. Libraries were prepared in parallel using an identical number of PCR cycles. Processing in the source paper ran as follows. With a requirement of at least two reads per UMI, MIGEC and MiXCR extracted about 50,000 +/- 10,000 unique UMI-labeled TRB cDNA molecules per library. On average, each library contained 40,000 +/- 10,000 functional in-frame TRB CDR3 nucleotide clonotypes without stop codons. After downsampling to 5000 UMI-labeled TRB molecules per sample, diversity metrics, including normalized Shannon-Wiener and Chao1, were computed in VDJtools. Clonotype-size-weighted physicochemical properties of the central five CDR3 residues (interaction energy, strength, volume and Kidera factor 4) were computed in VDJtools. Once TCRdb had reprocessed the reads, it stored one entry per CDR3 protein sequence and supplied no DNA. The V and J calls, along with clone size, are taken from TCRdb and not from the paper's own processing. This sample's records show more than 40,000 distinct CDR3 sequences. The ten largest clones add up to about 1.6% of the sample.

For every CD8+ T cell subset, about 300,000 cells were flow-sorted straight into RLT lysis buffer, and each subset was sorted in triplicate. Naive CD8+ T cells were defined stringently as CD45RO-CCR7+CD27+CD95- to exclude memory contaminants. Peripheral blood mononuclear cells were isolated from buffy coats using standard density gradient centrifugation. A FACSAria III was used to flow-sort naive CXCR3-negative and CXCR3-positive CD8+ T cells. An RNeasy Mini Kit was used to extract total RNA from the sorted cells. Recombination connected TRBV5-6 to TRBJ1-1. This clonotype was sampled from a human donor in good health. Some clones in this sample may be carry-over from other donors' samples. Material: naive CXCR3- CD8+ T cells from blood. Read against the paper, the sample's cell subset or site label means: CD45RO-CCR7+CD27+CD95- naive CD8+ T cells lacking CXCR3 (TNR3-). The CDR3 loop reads CASSLDWSSAFF.